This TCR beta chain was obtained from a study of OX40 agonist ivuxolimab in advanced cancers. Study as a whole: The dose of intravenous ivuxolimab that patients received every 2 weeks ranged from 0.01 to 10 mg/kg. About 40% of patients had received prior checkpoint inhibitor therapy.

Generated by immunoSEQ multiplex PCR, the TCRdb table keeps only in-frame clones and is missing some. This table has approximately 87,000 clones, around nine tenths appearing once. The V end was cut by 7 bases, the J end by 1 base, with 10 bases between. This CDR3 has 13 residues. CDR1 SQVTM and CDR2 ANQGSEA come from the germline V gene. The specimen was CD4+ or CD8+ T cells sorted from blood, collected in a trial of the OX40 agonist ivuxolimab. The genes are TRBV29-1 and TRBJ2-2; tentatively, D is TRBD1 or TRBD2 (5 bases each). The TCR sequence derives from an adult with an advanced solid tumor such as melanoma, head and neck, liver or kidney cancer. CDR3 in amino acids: CSGGTENTGELFF. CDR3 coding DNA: TGCAGCGGTGGGACCGAGAACACCGGGGAGCTGTTTTTT.